This T cell receptor beta chain was identified in a study of blood T cell repertoires in COVID-19. Whole-study context: Italy, Spain and the United States were the sources of the convalescent and acute COVID-19 samples.

Recruits, aged about 18 to 95 years, lived in 25 or so US areas. Clinical history reported by participants formed the basis on which cohorts were assigned. This clone was counted a few times. Using immunoSEQ multiplex PCR, the repertoire was profiled, and TCRdb retains in-frame clones only, with some absent. The sample has roughly 360,000 clones, approximately 90% seen once. The CDR3 is 14 residues long. CDR1 is SGHKS and CDR2 is YYEKEE in the germline V gene (reference sequence). Germline trimming cut 0 bases from V and 10 bases from J; bases unmatched to any gene: 4. The chain links TRBV5-5 to TRBJ1-6, with 7 bases fitting TRBD1. The sequence came from a woman younger than 45 with acute COVID-19. Sequenced sample: PBMCs or T cells enriched from blood (not recorded which). Here the CDR3 reads CASSLGQGLSPLHF. DNA of the CDR3: TGTGCCAGCAGCTTGGGACAGGGTTTATCACCCCTCCACTTT. Looking up the rest from reference TRBV5-5 and TRBJ1-6 gives the full variable domain: DAGVTQSPTHLIKTRGQQVTLRCSPISGHKSVSWYQQVLGQGPQFIFQYYEKEERGRGNFPDRFSARQFPNYSSELNVNALLLGDSALYLCASSLGQGLSPLHFGNGTRLTVT.